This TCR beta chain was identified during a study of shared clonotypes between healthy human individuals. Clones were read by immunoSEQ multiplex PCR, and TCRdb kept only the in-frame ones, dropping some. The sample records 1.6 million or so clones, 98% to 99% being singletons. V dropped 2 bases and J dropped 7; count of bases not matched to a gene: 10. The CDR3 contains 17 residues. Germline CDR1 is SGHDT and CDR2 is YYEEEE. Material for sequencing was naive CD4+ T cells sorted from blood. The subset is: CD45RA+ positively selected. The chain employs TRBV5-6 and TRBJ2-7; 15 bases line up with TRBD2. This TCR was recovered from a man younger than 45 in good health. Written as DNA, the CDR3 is TGTGCCAGCAGCTTCATTCGGACTAGCGGGAGGGCGGGTGAGCAGTACTTC. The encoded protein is CASSFIRTSGRAGEQYF.